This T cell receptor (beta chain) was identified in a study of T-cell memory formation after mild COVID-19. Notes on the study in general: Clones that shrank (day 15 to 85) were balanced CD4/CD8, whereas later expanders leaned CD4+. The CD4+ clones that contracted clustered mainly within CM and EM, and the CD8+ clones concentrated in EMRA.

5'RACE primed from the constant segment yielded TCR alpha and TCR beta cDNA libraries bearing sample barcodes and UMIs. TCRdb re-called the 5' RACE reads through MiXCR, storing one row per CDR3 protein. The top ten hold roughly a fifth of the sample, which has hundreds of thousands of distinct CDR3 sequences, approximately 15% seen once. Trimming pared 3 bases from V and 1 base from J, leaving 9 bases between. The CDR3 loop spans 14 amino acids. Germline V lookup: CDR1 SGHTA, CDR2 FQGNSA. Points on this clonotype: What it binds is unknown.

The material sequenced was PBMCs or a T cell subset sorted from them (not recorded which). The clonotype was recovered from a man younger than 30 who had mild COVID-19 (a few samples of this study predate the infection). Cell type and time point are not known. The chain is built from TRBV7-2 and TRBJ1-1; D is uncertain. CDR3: CASSFAGKNTEAFF. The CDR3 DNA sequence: TGTGCCAGCAGCTTTGCCGGGAAGAACACTGAAGCTTTCTTT.